Presented here are 25 T cell receptor beta chains from one specimen sequenced in a study of OX40 agonist ivuxolimab in advanced cancers. Here immunoSEQ multiplex PCR was the method, and the copy in TCRdb shows in-frame clones only, minus some. The top ten hold under 0.4% of the sample, which has tens of thousands of clones, roughly 90% seen once. Sequencing was performed on CD4+ or CD8+ T cells sorted from blood, taken in a trial of the OX40 agonist ivuxolimab. The receptors shown here come from an adult with an advanced solid tumor such as melanoma, head and neck, liver or kidney cancer.

The V call is TRBV5-4, the J call TRBJ2-2; tentatively, D is TRBD2 (6 bases). CDR1 is SGHNT and CDR2 is YYREEE in the germline V gene (reference sequence). Trimming took off 5 bases at V and 2 bases at J, with 19 bases between the two ends. This CDR3 region has 17 residues. CDR3 sequence: CASRGGDGRGNTGELFF. The CDR3 DNA sequence: TGTGCCAGCAGGGGCGGAGACGGGAGAGGTAACACCGGGGAGCTGTTTTTT.

The V gene is TRBV30, the J gene TRBJ1-5; tentatively, D is TRBD1 (6 bases). CDR3 size: 14 residues. The germline V gene encodes CDR1 GTSNPN and CDR2 SVGIG (reference sequence). V gave up 3 bases and J gave up 4 bases, with 13 bases separating them. The CDR3 DNA sequence: TGTGCCTGGAGACAGGGTGGTGGGAATCAGCCCCAGCATTTT. This encodes CAWRQGGGNQPQHF.

The chain is built from TRBV28 and TRBJ1-2; 9 bases match TRBD1. The V segment lost 10 bases and the J segment 2 bases; nucleotides outside the gene matches: 5. Per germline, CDR1 MDHEN and CDR2 SYDVKM. This CDR3 region has 13 residues. Here the CDR3 reads CAIKDRGNYGYTF. The CDR3 DNA reads as TGTGCCATTAAGGACAGGGGCAACTATGGCTACACCTTC.

About this clone itself: Different DNA sequences within this sample yield the same CDR3. The chain employs TRBV5-4 and TRBJ2-3; TRBD2 matches 10 bases. The germline CDR1 and CDR2 sequences are SGHNT and YYREEE (reference sequence). The length of the CDR3 is 15 residues. J was trimmed by 0 bases and V by 3 bases; bases with no gene match: 1. CDR3: CASSSTSGSTDTQYF. The DNA for the CDR3 is TGTGCCAGCAGCTCGACTAGCGGGAGCACAGATACGCAGTATTTT.

The chain's CDR3 is CASSYGQGTDTQYF. CDR3 DNA: TGTGCCAGCAGCTATGGGCAGGGCACAGATACGCAGTATTTT. The V call is TRBV11-1, the J call TRBJ2-3, with D unresolved. CDR3 length: 14 amino acids. The V and J ends lost 4 bases and 1 base respectively, with 9 bases between them. The germline CDR1 and CDR2 sequences are SGHAT and FQDESV (reference sequence).

The chain is built from TRBV5-1 and TRBJ1-4; D is perhaps TRBD1 (5 bases). This CDR3 comprises 16 residues. Trimming pared 0 bases from V and 0 bases from J, leaving 9 bases between. Germline CDR1 SGHRS, CDR2 YFSETQ. Written as DNA, the CDR3 is TGCGCCAGCAGCTTGGAGGGGAAGGCAACTAATGAAAAACTGTTTTTT. It yields the protein CASSLEGKATNEKLFF.

This chain links TRBV27 with TRBJ2-1; the match to TRBD2 covers 10 bases. The CDR3 has 17 residues. Germline values: CDR1 MNHEY, CDR2 SMNVEV (reference sequence). Trimming cost V 4 bases and J 2 bases; bases outside gene matches: 8. Here the CDR3 DNA reads TGTGCCAGCAGTTCTGCTAGCGGGAGTTTCACCTACAATGAGCAGTTCTTC. It specifies CASSSASGSFTYNEQFF.

The rearrangement joins TRBV20-1 to TRBJ2-7; 8 bases match TRBD2. Looked up from germline, CDR1 is DFQATT and CDR2 is SNEGSKA (reference sequence). This CDR3 contains 11 residues. V lost 4 bases and J lost 6; bases outside the gene matches: 2. The CDR3 DNA reads as TGCAGTGCTATCGCGGGAGGCGAGCAGTACTTC. Amino acid sequence: CSAIAGGEQYF.

CDR3 loop: CSASLLGIQYF. The CDR3 DNA is TGCAGTGCTAGTTTACTCGGCATTCAGTACTTC. The V call is TRBV20-1, the J call TRBJ2-4; D ambiguous. Germline CDR1 reads DFQATT; CDR2 reads SNEGSKA (reference sequence). CDR3 length: 11 residues. Trimming pared 3 bases from V and 9 bases from J, leaving 9 bases between.

This chain links TRBV7-3 with TRBJ2-5; weak D call: TRBD1 (6 bases). Germline V gives CDR1 SGHTA, CDR2 FQGTGA. V lost 5 bases, J lost 2 bases, and 9 bases lay in between. The CDR3 extends over 13 amino acids. The CDR3 loop is CASSRGQQETQYF. In DNA, the CDR3 is TGTGCCAGCAGCCGCGGACAGCAAGAGACCCAGTACTTC.

This clone was observed once. This chain uses TRBV28 with TRBJ2-1; possibly TRBD1 or TRBD2 for D (5 bases each). V was clipped by 6 bases and J by 2 bases, with 17 bases between them. The CDR3 length is 16 residues. The germline V gene encodes CDR1 MDHEN and CDR2 SYDVKM. The DNA of the CDR3 is TGTGCCAGCAGGCACCCCTCGGGACCCACCTACAATGAGCAGTTCTTC. Its protein is CASRHPSGPTYNEQFF.

This clone was counted between two and nine times. The CDR3 bases are TGTGCCATCAGTGGGGACGGGTACGAGCAGTACTTC. Residues: CAISGDGYEQYF. V and J are TRBV10-3 and TRBJ2-7; D is tentatively TRBD1 or TRBD2 (5 bases each). Trimming stripped 4 bases from V and 4 bases from J, with 8 bases between. The CDR3 is 12 residues long. CDR1 and CDR2 (germline): ENHRY, SYGVKD.

This chain joins TRBV5-1 and TRBJ2-7, with D uncertain. Germline CDR1 SGHRS, CDR2 YFSETQ. The CDR3 is 13 amino acids. V lost 0 bases and J 0 bases, leaving 4 bases between the germline ends. DNA for the CDR3: TGCGCCAGCAGCTTGGCCTACTCCTACGAGCAGTACTTC. It translates to CASSLAYSYEQYF.

This sequence joins TRBV4-3 and TRBJ1-5; D unclear. Germline lookup yields CDR1 LGHNA and CDR2 YSLEER. The CDR3 has 16 residues. V lost 1 base and J 0 bases, leaving 10 bases between the germline ends. The CDR3 DNA sequence: TGCGCCAGCAGCCAAGCGAGTATCTTTAGCAATCAGCCCCAGCATTTT. It codes for CASSQASIFSNQPQHF.

The rearrangement joins TRBV4-1 to TRBJ1-4; D possibly corresponds to TRBD1 (6 bases). V lost 2 bases to trimming and J lost 7 bases, with 11 bases between them. The germline gives CDR1 MGHRA, CDR2 YSYEKL. CDR3 length: 14 residues. DNA for the CDR3: TGCGCCAGCAGCCAACCTCAGGGGAGTGAAAAACTGTTTTTT. This encodes CASSQPQGSEKLFF.

V gene TRBV6-1 combines with J gene TRBJ1-4, with 7 bases identical to TRBD1. The trim removed 8 bases at V and 4 bases at J, leaving 7 bases unmatched. Per the germline V gene, CDR1 is MNHNS and CDR2 is SASEGT. The CDR3 contains 14 residues. CDR3 nucleotides: TGTGCCAGCCTCCGGGGGACAGTTAATGAAAAACTGTTTTTT. Protein product: CASLRGTVNEKLFF.

This clone was recorded only once. The chain couples TRBV7-3 to TRBJ2-6; either TRBD1 or TRBD2 may fit D (5 bases each). Germline CDR1 is SGHTA and CDR2 is FQGTGA. V was trimmed by 5 bases and J by 4 bases, leaving 12 bases between them. CDR3 length: 15 amino acids. The CDR3 is CASSKGPSGANVLTF. The CDR3 DNA is TGTGCCAGCAGCAAGGGACCTTCCGGGGCCAACGTCCTGACTTTC.

The J gene is TRBJ1-4, the V gene TRBV7-2, with TRBD1 matching over 10 bases. The CDR3 has 15 amino acids. In germline, CDR1 is SGHTA, CDR2 FQGNSA. The V and J ends lost 0 bases and 8 bases, in that order; junction bases with no gene match: 3. CDR3 nucleotide sequence: TGTGCCAGCAGCTTAGCCGGGACAGGGGAGGAAAAACTGTTTTTT. As protein: CASSLAGTGEEKLFF.

This clone was detected once. The genes are TRBV30 and TRBJ1-2; a possible D gene is TRBD1 (6 bases). CDR3 size: 12 residues. CDR1 and CDR2 (germline): GTSNPN, SVGIG (reference sequence). Trimming shortened V by 1 base and J by 7 bases, and 10 bases separated the two germline ends. Here the CDR3 reads CAWSEQGFGYTF. The DNA of the CDR3 is TGTGCCTGGAGTGAGCAGGGGTTTGGCTACACCTTC.

The chain carries TRBV7-9 and TRBJ1-2; 10 bases are a match to TRBD1. Unmatched junction bases numbered 11, after V lost 1 base and J lost 6 bases. The CDR3 is 17 residues long. Germline values: CDR1 SEHNR, CDR2 FQNEAQ (reference sequence). The CDR3 DNA reads as TGTGCCAGCAGCTTAGGTGGCTCCGGACAGGGGGAAAATGGCTACACCTTC. It encodes CASSLGGSGQGENGYTF.

The J gene is TRBJ2-5, the V gene TRBV7-3; 11 bases map to TRBD2. This CDR3 comprises 15 residues. The germline V gene encodes CDR1 SGHTA and CDR2 FQGTGA. Germline trimming cut 0 bases from V and 5 bases from J; bases unmatched to any gene: 2. The CDR3 DNA reads TGTGCCAGCAGCTTAACCGGGACTAGCGGCGAGACCCAGTACTTC. It yields the protein CASSLTGTSGETQYF.

The chain uses TRBV10-3 and TRBJ1-5; 9 positions agree with TRBD1. V trimming: 7 bases; J trimming: 0 bases; junction bases outside the gene matches: 7. The CDR3 is 16 residues long. Germline-derived CDR1 and CDR2 are ENHRY and SYGVKD. CDR3: CAITQQGAGSNQPQHF. For the CDR3, the DNA is TGTGCCATCACTCAACAGGGGGCCGGTAGCAATCAGCCCCAGCATTTT.

The rearrangement joins TRBV19 to TRBJ1-4; a possible D gene is TRBD1 (6 bases). The CDR3 extends over 14 amino acids. V dropped 3 bases and J dropped 2 bases, with 7 bases sitting between them. Looked up from germline, CDR1 is LNHDA and CDR2 is SQIVND (reference sequence). The chain's CDR3 is CASSIQGTNEKLFF. CDR3 sequence (DNA): TGTGCCAGTAGTATTCAGGGGACTAATGAAAAACTGTTTTTT.

The chain carries TRBV7-2 and TRBJ2-1, with 8 bases fitting TRBD1. The CDR3 runs to 14 residues. Germline V lookup: CDR1 SGHTA, CDR2 FQGNSA. V lost 5 bases, J lost 8 bases, and 8 bases stayed unmatched. The CDR3, as DNA: TGTGCCAGCAGCACCCGACAGGGGTCGGATGAGCAGTTCTTC. Amino acids: CASSTRQGSDEQFF.

The chain uses TRBV27 and TRBJ1-4; D may be TRBD1 (5 bases). CDR1 is MNHEY, CDR2 SMNVEV, per germline (reference sequence). The CDR3 contains 17 residues. Trimming pared 3 bases from V and 5 bases from J, leaving 19 bases between. The CDR3 region has the DNA TGTGCCAGCAGTTTTGCCCCAGGGCCAGTGGGGAATGAAAAACTGTTTTTT. This codes for CASSFAPGPVGNEKLFF.